This T cell receptor (beta chain) was captured by sequencing in a study of cytomegalovirus exposure and HLA in healthy donors. PCR involved 60 Vbeta and 13 Jbeta primers. Only in-frame clones appear in the TCRdb table, and some are missing; sequencing was by immunoSEQ multiplex PCR. The sample shows some 44,000 clones, about nine tenths of them seen only once. Sample: PBMCs. This TCR was recovered from a woman aged 40 to 55 in good health and CMV-seropositive.

The CDR3 protein is CASSPGSPTGGEQYF. The CDR3 DNA sequence: TGCGCCAGCAGCCCAGGATCCCCGACAGGAGGCGAGCAGTACTTC. This chain joins TRBV5-1 and TRBJ2-7, with a possible D match to TRBD1 (6 bases). Germline loops: CDR1 SGHRS, CDR2 YFSETQ. V shed 4 bases and J shed 6 bases, with 20 bases lying between them. CDR3 length: 15 residues.